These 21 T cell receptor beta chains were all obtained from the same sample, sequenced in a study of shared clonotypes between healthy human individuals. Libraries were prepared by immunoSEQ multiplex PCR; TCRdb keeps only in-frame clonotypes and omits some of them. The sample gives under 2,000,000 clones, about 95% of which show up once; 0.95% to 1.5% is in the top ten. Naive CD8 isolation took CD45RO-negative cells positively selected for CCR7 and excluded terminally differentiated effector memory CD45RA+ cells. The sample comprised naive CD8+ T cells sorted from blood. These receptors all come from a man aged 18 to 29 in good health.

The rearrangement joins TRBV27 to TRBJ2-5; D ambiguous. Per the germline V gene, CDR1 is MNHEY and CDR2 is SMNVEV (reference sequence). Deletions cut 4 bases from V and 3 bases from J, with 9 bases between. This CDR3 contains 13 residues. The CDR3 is CASSSNLEETQYF. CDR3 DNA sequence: TGTGCCAGCAGTTCGAACCTGGAAGAGACCCAGTACTTC.

CDR3: CASSLFGVSTDTQYF. Written as DNA, the CDR3 is TGTGCCAGCAGTTTATTCGGGGTTAGCACAGATACGCAGTATTTT. The chain couples TRBV28 to TRBJ2-3, with D possibly matching TRBD2 (5 bases). The CDR3 has 15 amino acids. Per the germline V gene, CDR1 is MDHEN and CDR2 is SYDVKM. V dropped 1 base and J dropped 0 bases, with 8 bases sitting between them.

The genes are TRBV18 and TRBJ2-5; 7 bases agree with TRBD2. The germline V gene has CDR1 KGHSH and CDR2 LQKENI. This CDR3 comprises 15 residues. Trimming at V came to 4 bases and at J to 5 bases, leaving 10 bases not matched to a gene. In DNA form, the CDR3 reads TGTGCCAGCTCACTTGCCGGGGGGATCGGGGAGACCCAGTACTTC. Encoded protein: CASSLAGGIGETQYF.

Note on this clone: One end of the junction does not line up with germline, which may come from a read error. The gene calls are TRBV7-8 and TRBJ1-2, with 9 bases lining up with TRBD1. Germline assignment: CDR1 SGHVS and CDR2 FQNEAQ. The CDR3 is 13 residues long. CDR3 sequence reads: CASSLVGQGPSYF. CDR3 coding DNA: TGTGCCAGCAGCTTAGTGGGACAGGGTCCATCTTACTTC.

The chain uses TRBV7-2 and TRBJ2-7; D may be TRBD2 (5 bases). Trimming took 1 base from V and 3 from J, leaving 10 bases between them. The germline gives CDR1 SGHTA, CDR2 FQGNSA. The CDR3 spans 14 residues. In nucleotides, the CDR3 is TGTGCCAGCAGCTTAGGTTCCGGGGTCTACGAGCAGTACTTC. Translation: CASSLGSGVYEQYF.

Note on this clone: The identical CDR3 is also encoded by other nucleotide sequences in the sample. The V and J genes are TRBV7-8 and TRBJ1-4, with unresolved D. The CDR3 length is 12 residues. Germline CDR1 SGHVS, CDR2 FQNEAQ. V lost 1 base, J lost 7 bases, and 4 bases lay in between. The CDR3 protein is CASSLGGEKLFF. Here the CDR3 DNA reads TGTGCCAGCAGCTTAGGAGGTGAAAAACTGTTTTTT.

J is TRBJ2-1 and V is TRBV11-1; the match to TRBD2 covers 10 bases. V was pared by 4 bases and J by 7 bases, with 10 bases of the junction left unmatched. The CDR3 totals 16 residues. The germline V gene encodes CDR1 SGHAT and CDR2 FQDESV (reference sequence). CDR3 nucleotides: TGTGCCAGCAGCTCAGGGGCTAGCGGGAGAGGAAATGAGCAGTTCTTC. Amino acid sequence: CASSSGASGRGNEQFF.

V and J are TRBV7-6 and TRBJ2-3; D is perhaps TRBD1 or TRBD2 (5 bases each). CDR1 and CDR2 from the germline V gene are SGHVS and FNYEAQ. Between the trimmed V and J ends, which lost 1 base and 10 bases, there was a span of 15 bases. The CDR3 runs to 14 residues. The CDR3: CASSLEPGAGSQYF. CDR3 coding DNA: TGTGCCAGCAGCTTAGAGCCTGGGGCGGGTTCGCAGTATTTT.

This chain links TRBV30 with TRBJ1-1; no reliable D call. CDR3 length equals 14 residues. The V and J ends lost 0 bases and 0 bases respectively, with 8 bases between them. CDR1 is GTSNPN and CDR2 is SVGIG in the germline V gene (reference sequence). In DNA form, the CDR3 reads TGTGCCTGGAGTGTAAACGGGATGAACACTGAAGCTTTCTTT. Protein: CAWSVNGMNTEAFF.

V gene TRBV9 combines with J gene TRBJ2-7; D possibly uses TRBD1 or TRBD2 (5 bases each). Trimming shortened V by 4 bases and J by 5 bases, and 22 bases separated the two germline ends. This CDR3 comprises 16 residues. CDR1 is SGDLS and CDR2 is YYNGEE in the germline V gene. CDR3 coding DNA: TGTGCCAGCAGCTATCACGGGACCCCGAATGGCGACGAGCAGTACTTC. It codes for CASSYHGTPNGDEQYF.

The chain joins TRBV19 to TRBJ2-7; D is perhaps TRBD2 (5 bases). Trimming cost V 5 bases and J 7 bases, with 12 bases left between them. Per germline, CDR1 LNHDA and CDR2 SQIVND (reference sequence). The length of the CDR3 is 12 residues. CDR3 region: CASSRIGNEQYF. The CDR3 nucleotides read TGTGCCAGTAGTCGGATCGGGAATGAGCAGTACTTC.

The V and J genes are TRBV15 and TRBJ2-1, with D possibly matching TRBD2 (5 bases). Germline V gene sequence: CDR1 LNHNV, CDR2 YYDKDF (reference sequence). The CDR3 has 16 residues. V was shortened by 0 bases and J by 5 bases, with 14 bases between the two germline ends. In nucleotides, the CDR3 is TGTGCCACCAGCAGAGATTCCGAGGGAGAGGACAATGAGCAGTTCTTC. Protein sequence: CATSRDSEGEDNEQFF.

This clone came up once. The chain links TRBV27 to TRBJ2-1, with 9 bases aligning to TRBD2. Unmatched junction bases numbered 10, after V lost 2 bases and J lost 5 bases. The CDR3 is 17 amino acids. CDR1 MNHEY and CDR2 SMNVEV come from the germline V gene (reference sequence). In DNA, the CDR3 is TGTGCCAGCAGTTTACTTCTCGCTAGCGGGACCCACAATGAGCAGTTCTTC. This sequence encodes CASSLLLASGTHNEQFF.

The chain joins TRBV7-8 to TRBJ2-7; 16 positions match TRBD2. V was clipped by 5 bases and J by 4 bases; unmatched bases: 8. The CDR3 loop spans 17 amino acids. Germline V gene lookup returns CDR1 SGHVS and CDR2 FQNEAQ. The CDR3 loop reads CASSTGLAGGPGYEQYF. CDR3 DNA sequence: TGTGCCAGCAGCACGGGACTAGCGGGGGGGCCTGGGTACGAGCAGTACTTC. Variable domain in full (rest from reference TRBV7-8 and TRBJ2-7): GAGVSQSPRYKVAKRGQDVALRCDPISGHVSLFWYQQALGQGPEFLTYFQNEAQLDKSGLPSDRFFAERPEGSVSTLKIQRTQQEDSAVYLCASSTGLAGGPGYEQYFGPGTRLTVT.

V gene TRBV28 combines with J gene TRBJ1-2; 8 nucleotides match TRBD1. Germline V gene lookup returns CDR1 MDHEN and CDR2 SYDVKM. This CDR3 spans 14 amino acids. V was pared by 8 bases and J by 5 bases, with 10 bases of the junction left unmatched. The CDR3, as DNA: TGTGCCAGCGGCTACCCGGACAGGGCGTATGGCTACACCTTC. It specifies CASGYPDRAYGYTF.

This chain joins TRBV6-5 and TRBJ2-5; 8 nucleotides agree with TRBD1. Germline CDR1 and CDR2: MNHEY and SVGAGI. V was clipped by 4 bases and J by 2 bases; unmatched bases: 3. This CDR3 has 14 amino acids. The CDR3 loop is CASSWTGTQETQYF. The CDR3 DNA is TGTGCCAGCAGTTGGACAGGGACACAAGAGACCCAGTACTTC.

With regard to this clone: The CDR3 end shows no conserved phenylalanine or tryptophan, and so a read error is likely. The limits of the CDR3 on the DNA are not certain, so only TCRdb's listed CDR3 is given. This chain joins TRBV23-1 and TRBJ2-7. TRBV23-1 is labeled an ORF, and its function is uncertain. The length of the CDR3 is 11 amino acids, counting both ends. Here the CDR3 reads CASSQSRQTAL.

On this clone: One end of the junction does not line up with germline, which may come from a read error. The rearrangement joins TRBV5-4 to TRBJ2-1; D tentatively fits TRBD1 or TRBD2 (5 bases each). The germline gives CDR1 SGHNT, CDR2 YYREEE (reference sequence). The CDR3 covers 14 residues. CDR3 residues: CASSVVGGGNGQFF. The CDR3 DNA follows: TGTGCCAGCAGCGTAGTTGGTGGGGGAAATGGGCAGTTCTTC.

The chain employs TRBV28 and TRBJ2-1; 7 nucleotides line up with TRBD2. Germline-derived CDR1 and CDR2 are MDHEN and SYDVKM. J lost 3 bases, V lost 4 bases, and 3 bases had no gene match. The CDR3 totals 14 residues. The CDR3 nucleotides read TGTGCCAGCAGTTGGGGAGGGATCTACAATGAGCAGTTCTTC. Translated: CASSWGGIYNEQFF.

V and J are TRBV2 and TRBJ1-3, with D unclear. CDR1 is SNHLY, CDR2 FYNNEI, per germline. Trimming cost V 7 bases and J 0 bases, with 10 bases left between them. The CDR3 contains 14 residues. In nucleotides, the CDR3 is TGTGCCAGCACGCCGACATTCTCTGGAAACACCATATATTTT. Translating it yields CASTPTFSGNTIYF. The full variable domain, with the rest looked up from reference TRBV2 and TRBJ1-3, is EPEVTQTPSHQVTQMGQEVILRCVPISNHLYFYWYRQILGQKVEFLVSFYNNEISEKSEIFDDQFSVERPDGSNFTLKIRSTKLEDSAMYFCASTPTFSGNTIYFGEGSWLTVV.

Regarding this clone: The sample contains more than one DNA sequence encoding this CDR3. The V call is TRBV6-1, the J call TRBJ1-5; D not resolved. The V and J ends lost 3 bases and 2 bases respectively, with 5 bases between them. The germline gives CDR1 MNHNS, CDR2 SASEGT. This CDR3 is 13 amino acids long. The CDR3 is CASSDWGNQPQHF. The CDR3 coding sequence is TGTGCCAGCAGTGACTGGGGCAATCAGCCCCAGCATTTT.